The clone carrying this T cell receptor beta chain came up a few times. The entry originates in a study of blood T cell repertoires in COVID-19. Overall study: Researchers got acute and convalescent COVID-19 samples from the United States, Italy and Spain. PBMCs, B-cell-depleted T cells, or T cells provided the cDNA or gDNA that made up the material.

As originally analysed: Counts of nucleated cells, estimated from reference gene primer amplification, were obtained. Profiling relied on immunoSEQ multiplex PCR, and the TCRdb table lists in-frame clones only, not all of them. V, J and clone size are taken as reported in that table, and D and trimming were inferred from the DNA itself. The sample records roughly 250,000 clones, approximately 79% being singletons. Trimming stripped 6 bases from V and 1 base from J, with 9 bases between. This CDR3 is 13 amino acids long. The germline V gene encodes CDR1 SGHTA and CDR2 FQGTGA. This chain connects TRBV7-3 to TRBJ1-1, with D possibly matching TRBD1 (6 bases). Sequencing used peripheral blood. The clonotype comes from a woman between 35 and 50 years old with active or convalescent COVID-19. This chain's CDR3 is CASSSTGNTEAFF. The CDR3 DNA sequence: TGTGCCAGCAGTTCGACAGGGAACACTGAAGCTTTCTTT.